This T cell receptor (beta chain) comes out of a study of blood T cells in healthy people across ages. Study findings and constraints: Among T cells, TCR beta diversity per million cells dropped roughly linearly as age rose.

CDR1 SGHVS and CDR2 FQNEAQ come from the germline V gene. The CDR3 is made up of 14 amino acids. Trimming took off 5 bases at V and 9 bases at J, with 17 bases between the two ends. For the second PCR, which ran for 7 to 11 cycles, a sample-barcoded 5' primer and a J-beta primer mix were used. Sequencing of every sample gave 2.5 million or more CDR3-containing paired-end reads. One entry per CDR3 protein, called by TCRdb with MiXCR from the 5' RACE reads. This sample has around 1.5 million distinct CDR3 sequences; 30% to 35% occur once, and the top ten carry about 11%. This clonotype was picked up a small number of times. Its antigen is currently unknown.

The sample was blood. This sequence was found in a young woman in good health. The V and J genes are TRBV7-8 and TRBJ1-5; D is possibly TRBD1 (6 bases). Here the CDR3 DNA reads TGTGCCAGCAGCGCAAGCGGGGGGACACCGCCCCAGCATTTT. Encoded protein: CASSASGGTPPQHF.